This T cell receptor beta chain was sequenced for a study of blood T cell repertoires in COVID-19. In the study overall: COVID-19 samples collected from the United States, Italy and Spain covered acute and convalescent phases. PBMCs, B-cell-depleted T cells, or T cells provided the cDNA or gDNA that made up the material.

This CDR3 has 16 amino acids. With V trimmed by 4 bases and J by 3 bases, 9 bases remained unmatched. Looked up from germline, CDR1 is SGHDN and CDR2 is FVKESK. TCRdb's copy holds only in-frame clones and misses some; the assay was immunoSEQ multiplex PCR. The sample lists approximately 280,000 clones, around 88% occurring once. Sequencing was done on a sample of peripheral blood. The clonotype was recovered from a man aged 35-49 years with acute or convalescent COVID-19. This chain joins TRBV14 and TRBJ2-4, with TRBD2 matching over 7 bases. The CDR3 nucleotides read TGTGCCAGCAGCCCGGGCGGGGGTATTGGCAAAAACATTCAGTACTTC. It translates to CASSPGGGIGKNIQYF.